Described below is a single T cell receptor beta chain sequence and its context. What it binds is unknown. The data stem from a study of cytomegalovirus exposure and HLA in healthy donors. Across the whole study: Earlier results showed almost 120 million unique TCR beta sequences derived from approximately 170 million T cells. Across 350 to 500 genotyped donors, approximately 80% landed in the Caucasian-associated ancestry cluster.

V shed 4 bases, J shed 15 bases, and the junction held 17 bases outside the gene matches. Germline loops: CDR1 SGHNT, CDR2 YYREEE (reference sequence). The CDR3 has 15 residues. Study-level results: Later work found that TCR association rates differed between HLA loci; DRB1 had the most and HLA-C the fewest. Analyzed later, most CMV-associated TCR beta chains appeared HLA-restricted.

PCR employed 60 Vbeta and 13 Jbeta primers. TCRdb keeps only in-frame clones here, not all; method: immunoSEQ multiplex PCR. Altogether about 140,000 clones are present, approximately 80% being singletons, with the ten largest covering about 6.8%. This receptor was taken from a woman in her forties in good health and CMV-seropositive. The chain joins TRBV5-4 to TRBJ2-1; 9 positions match TRBD2. The sequenced sample was PBMCs. CDR3 loop: CASSPLTSGAGGWFF. The CDR3 nucleotides read TGTGCCAGCAGCCCCCTGACTAGTGGAGCGGGGGGTTGGTTCTTC.